A single sample gave rise to the 3 T cell receptor beta chains below, sequenced in a study of shared clonotypes between healthy human individuals. Generated by immunoSEQ multiplex PCR, the TCRdb table keeps only in-frame clones and is missing some. In the table there are over a million clones, just under 99% of which are singletons. Sequenced material: naive CD4+ T cells sorted from blood. The subset was: CD45RA+ positively selected. These receptors were taken from a man younger than 45 in good health.

The chain uses TRBV14 and TRBJ2-3, with 7 bases that match TRBD2. The CDR3 has 13 residues. Germline CDR1 is SGHDN and CDR2 is FVKESK. Trimming cost V 2 bases and J 9 bases; bases outside gene matches: 5. As DNA, the CDR3 is TGTGCCAGCAGCCAACTCGGCGGGGGAACGCAGTATTTT. It specifies CASSQLGGGTQYF. The whole variable domain, filled in from reference TRBV14 and TRBJ2-3, reads EAGVTQFPSHSVIEKGQTVTLRCDPISGHDNLYWYRRVMGKEIKFLLHFVKESKQDESGMPNNRFLAERTGGTYSTLKVQPAELEDSGVYFCASSQLGGGTQYFGPGTRLTVL.

The rearrangement uses TRBV7-8 and TRBJ2-5; D is uncertain. Per germline, CDR1 SGHVS and CDR2 FQNEAQ. This CDR3 has 13 residues. V was pared by 8 bases and J by 1 base, with 11 bases between. In nucleotides, the CDR3 is TGTGCCAGCGCCCCGCGTACCCAAGAGACCCAGTACTTC. As protein: CASAPRTQETQYF.

To note about this clone: Different DNA sequences within this sample yield the same CDR3. The CDR3 protein is CASSLGLAGVEQYF. The DNA for the CDR3 is TGCGCCAGCAGCTTGGGACTAGCGGGAGTTGAGCAGTACTTC. V usage is TRBV5-1 and J usage is TRBJ2-7; 12 bases agree with TRBD2. The CDR3 contains 14 residues. Germline lookup yields CDR1 SGHRS and CDR2 YFSETQ. Losses at the gene ends were 0 bases for V and 7 bases for J; bases not matched to a gene: 2.